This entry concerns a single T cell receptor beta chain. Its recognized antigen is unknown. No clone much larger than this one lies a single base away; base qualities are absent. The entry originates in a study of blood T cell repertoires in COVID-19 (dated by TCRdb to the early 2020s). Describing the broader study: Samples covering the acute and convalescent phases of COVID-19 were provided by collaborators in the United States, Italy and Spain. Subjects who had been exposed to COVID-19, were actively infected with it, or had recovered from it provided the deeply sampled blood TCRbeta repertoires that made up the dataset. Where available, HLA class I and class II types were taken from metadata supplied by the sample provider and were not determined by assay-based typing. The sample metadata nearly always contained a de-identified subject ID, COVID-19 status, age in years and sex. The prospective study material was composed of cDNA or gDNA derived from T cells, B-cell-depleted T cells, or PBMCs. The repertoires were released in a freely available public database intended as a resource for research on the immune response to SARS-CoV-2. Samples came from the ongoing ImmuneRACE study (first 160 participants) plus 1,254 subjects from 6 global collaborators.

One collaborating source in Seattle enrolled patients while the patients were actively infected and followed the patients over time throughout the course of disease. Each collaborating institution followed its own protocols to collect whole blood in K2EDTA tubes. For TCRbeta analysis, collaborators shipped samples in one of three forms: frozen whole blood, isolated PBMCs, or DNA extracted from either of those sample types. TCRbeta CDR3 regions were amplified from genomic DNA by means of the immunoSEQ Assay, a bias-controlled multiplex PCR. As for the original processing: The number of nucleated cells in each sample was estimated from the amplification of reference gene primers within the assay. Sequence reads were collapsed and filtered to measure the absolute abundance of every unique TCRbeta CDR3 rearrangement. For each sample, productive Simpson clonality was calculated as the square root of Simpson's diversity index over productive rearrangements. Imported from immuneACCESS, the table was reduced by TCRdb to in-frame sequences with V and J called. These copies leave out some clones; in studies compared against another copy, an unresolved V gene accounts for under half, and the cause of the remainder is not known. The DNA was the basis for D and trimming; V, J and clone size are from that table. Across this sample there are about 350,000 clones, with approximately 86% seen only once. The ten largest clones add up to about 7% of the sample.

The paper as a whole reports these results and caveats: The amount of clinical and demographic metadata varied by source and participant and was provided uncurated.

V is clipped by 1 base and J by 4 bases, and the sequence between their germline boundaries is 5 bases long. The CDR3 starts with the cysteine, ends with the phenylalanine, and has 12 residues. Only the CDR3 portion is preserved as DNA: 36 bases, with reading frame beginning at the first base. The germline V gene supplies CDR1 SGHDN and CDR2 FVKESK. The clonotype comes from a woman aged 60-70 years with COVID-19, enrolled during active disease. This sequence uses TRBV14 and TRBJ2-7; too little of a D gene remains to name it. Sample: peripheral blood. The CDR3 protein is CASSQVSYEQYF. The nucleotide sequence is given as TGTGCCAGCAGCCAAGTGAGTTACGAGCAGTACTTC.